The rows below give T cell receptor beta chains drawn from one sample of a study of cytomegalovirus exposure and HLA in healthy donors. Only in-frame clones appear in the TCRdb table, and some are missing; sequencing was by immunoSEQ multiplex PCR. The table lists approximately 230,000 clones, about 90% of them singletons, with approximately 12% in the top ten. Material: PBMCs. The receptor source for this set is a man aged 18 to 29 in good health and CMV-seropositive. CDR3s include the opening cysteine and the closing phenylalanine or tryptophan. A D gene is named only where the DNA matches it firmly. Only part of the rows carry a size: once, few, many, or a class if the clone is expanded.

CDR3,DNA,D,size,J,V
CASSLVGYNEQFF,TGTGCCAGCAGCTTGGTGGGATACAATGAGCAGTTCTTC,.,.,TRBJ2-1,TRBV11-2
CASSPPSGRAVNEQYF,TGTGCCAGCAGCCCCCCTAGCGGGAGGGCCGTGAACGAGCAGTACTTC,TRBD2,.,TRBJ2-7,TRBV7-9
CAANPTGVSGNTIYF,TGTGCCGCAAACCCCACAGGGGTCTCTGGAAACACCATATATTTT,TRBD1,.,TRBJ1-3,TRBV30
CASSLNSVIPYEQYF,TGTGCCAGCAGCTTAAATTCCGTCATCCCCTACGAGCAGTACTTC,.,.,TRBJ2-7,TRBV7-2
CASSIVAGNYQPQHF,TGTGCCAGTAGTATAGTGGCAGGCAATTATCAGCCCCAGCATTTT,.,.,TRBJ1-5,TRBV19
CASSDARTSGNDEQFF,TGTGCCAGCAGTGACGCAAGGACTAGCGGGAACGATGAGCAGTTCTTC,TRBD2,.,TRBJ2-1,TRBV2
CASRTTGNEKLFF,TGTGCCAGCAGAACGACAGGGAATGAAAAACTGTTTTTT,TRBD1,.,TRBJ1-4,TRBV6-1
CASREAGTTGTYEQYF,TGTGCCAGCAGAGAAGCCGGGACTACCGGCACCTACGAGCAGTACTTC,TRBD2,.,TRBJ2-7,TRBV6-1
CASSPDRGGEQYF,TGTGCCAGCAGCCCGGACAGGGGCGGTGAGCAGTACTTC,TRBD1,.,TRBJ2-7,TRBV2
CASSETEGRTEAFF,TGTGCCAGCAGTGAGACAGAGGGACGGACTGAAGCTTTCTTT,.,.,TRBJ1-1,TRBV2
CAIQGLNTEAFF,TGTGCCATACAGGGGCTGAACACTGAAGCTTTCTTT,TRBD1,.,TRBJ1-1,TRBV10-3
CASRRDRAYEQYF,TGTGCCAGCAGGCGGGACCGGGCCTACGAGCAGTACTTC,.,.,TRBJ2-7,TRBV10-3
CASSSPGLHEQYF,TGTGCCAGCAGCTCACCCGGGCTCCACGAGCAGTACTTC,.,.,TRBJ2-7,TRBV11-2
CSVIFDTEAFF,TGCAGTGTCATTTTTGACACTGAAGCTTTCTTT,.,once,TRBJ1-1,TRBV20-1
CASSLDLYNEQFF,TGTGCCAGCAGCTTAGACTTATACAATGAGCAGTTCTTC,.,.,TRBJ2-1,TRBV11-2
CASSLVGGGYGGEQYF,TGCGCCAGCAGCTTGGTTGGGGGAGGATATGGTGGCGAGCAGTACTTC,.,.,TRBJ2-7,TRBV5-1
CASSLDDMNTEAFF,TGCGCCAGCAGCTTGGACGACATGAACACTGAAGCTTTCTTT,.,.,TRBJ1-1,TRBV5-1
CSVREDRPEAFF,TGCAGCGTTCGCGAAGACAGGCCCGAAGCTTTCTTT,.,.,TRBJ1-1,TRBV29-1
CASSYRIGDTEAFF,TGTGCCAGCAGTTACCGGATTGGGGATACTGAAGCTTTCTTT,.,.,TRBJ1-1,TRBV6-5
CASSLASGNTFEQYF,TGTGCCAGCAGCTTAGCTAGCGGGAATACCTTCGAGCAGTACTTC,TRBD2,.,TRBJ2-7,TRBV7-2
CSAGTSGRWAQFF,TGCAGCGCCGGGACTAGCGGGAGGTGGGCGCAGTTCTTC,TRBD2,.,TRBJ2-1,TRBV29-1
CASTDRFTDTQYF,TGTGCCAGCACCGATCGGTTCACAGATACGCAGTATTTT,.,.,TRBJ2-3,TRBV27
CASSWGQFTSSGANVLTF,TGTGCCAGCAGTTGGGGACAGTTTACCAGCTCTGGGGCCAACGTCCTGACTTTC,TRBD1,.,TRBJ2-6,TRBV28
CASSPPNKEELFF,TGTGCCAGCAGCCCCCCCAATAAGGAGGAACTGTTTTTT,.,.,TRBJ1-4,TRBV9
CSVELGRGRFETQYF,TGCAGCGTTGAATTAGGCAGGGGGCGATTTGAGACCCAGTACTTC,TRBD1,.,TRBJ2-5,TRBV29-1
CAWSTGQGSSAGELFF,TGTGCCTGGAGTACCGGACAGGGGTCATCTGCGGGGGAGCTGTTTTTT,TRBD1,.,TRBJ2-2,TRBV30
CAWKGSGRGNKFF,TGTGCCTGGAAGGGTAGCGGGAGGGGGAATAAGTTCTTC,TRBD2,.,TRBJ2-1,TRBV30